These 18 T cell receptor beta chains were sequenced from one sample in a study of T cells in localized non-small cell lung cancer. Method: immunoSEQ multiplex PCR; TCRdb's copy keeps in-frame clones and lacks some. The sample carries some 30,000 clones, 85% to 95% recorded once. The sequences come from peripheral blood, collected before any cancer treatment. The receptor source for this set is a woman between 40 and 69 years old with stage I lung adenocarcinoma.

In DNA form, the CDR3 reads TGTGCCAGCAGCGCCGGGCCAGGGCTCCTTGGCTACACCTTC. Protein: CASSAGPGLLGYTF. This chain connects TRBV7-8 to TRBJ1-2; D is perhaps TRBD1 (5 bases). CDR3 length: 14 amino acids. V was cut by 5 bases and J by 7 bases, with 17 bases left in between. Germline lookup yields CDR1 SGHVS and CDR2 FQNEAQ.

The chain links TRBV2 to TRBJ1-6, with D maybe TRBD1 (6 bases). The CDR3 totals 14 residues. Per the germline V gene, CDR1 is SNHLY and CDR2 is FYNNEI. V was shortened by 6 bases and J by 10 bases, with 16 bases between the two germline ends. CDR3 sequence reads: CASRALGGRSPLHF. In DNA form, the CDR3 reads TGTGCCAGCAGAGCTTTAGGGGGTAGATCACCCCTCCACTTT.

The CDR3 sequence is CASSLLRQPYGYTF. CDR3 nucleotide sequence: TGTGCCAGCAGCTTGCTCAGACAGCCCTATGGCTACACCTTC. The chain carries TRBV5-4 and TRBJ1-2, with a possible D match to TRBD1 (5 bases). Germline lookup yields CDR1 SGHNT and CDR2 YYREEE (reference sequence). V lost 1 base to trimming and J lost 4 bases, with 11 bases between them. The CDR3 has 14 residues.

The chain carries TRBV27 and TRBJ1-2; the match to TRBD1 covers 10 bases. CDR3 size: 17 residues. Germline lookup yields CDR1 MNHEY and CDR2 SMNVEV (reference sequence). J was trimmed by 3 bases and V by 5 bases; bases with no gene match: 12. CDR3 protein: CASSPHNRDRGYYGYTF. CDR3 nucleotide sequence: TGTGCCAGCAGTCCCCACAACCGGGACAGGGGATACTATGGCTACACCTTC.

The chain carries TRBV19 and TRBJ2-7; D call uncertain. V lost 3 bases, J lost 2 bases, and 11 bases lay in between. This CDR3 has 14 amino acids. Germline V gene data show CDR1 as LNHDA and CDR2 as SQIVND (reference sequence). The DNA for the CDR3 is TGTGCCAGTAGTATCCGAGGCCGAACCTACGAGCAGTACTTC. Encoded protein: CASSIRGRTYEQYF.

This clone was observed a single time. V and J are TRBV19 and TRBJ1-1; no reliable D call. CDR3 length equals 12 residues. CDR1 and CDR2 from the germline V gene are LNHDA and SQIVND (reference sequence). The V gene lost 1 base and the J gene lost 4 bases, with 4 bases spanning the gap. In nucleotides, the CDR3 is TGTGCCAGTAGTATAGCGTCCACTGAAGCTTTCTTT. Its translation: CASSIASTEAFF.

The chain links TRBV19 to TRBJ1-5, with D tentatively TRBD1 (5 bases). From germline, CDR1 is LNHDA and CDR2 SQIVND (reference sequence). Trimming removed 6 bases from V and 4 bases from J, with 16 bases in between. The CDR3 contains 15 residues. The CDR3 here is CASRKGTAFNQPQHF. The CDR3 nucleotides are TGTGCCAGTAGAAAAGGGACCGCGTTTAATCAGCCCCAGCATTTT.

The V call is TRBV5-6, the J call TRBJ1-1; a possible D gene is TRBD1 (5 bases). The CDR3 runs to 12 residues. V gave up 0 bases and J gave up 12 bases, with 12 bases separating them. CDR1 is SGHDT, CDR2 YYEEEE, per germline. The CDR3 DNA sequence: TGTGCCAGCAGCTTGGTGCAGGGCCCCACTTTCTTT. This codes for CASSLVQGPTFF.

This clone was seen only once. This sequence joins TRBV28 and TRBJ2-7; TRBD2 is a possible D gene (6 bases). V was shortened by 7 bases and J by 7 bases, with 20 bases between the two germline ends. Germline assignment: CDR1 MDHEN and CDR2 SYDVKM. The CDR3 runs 14 residues. The CDR3 spells CASTHITEGREQYF. Here the CDR3 DNA reads TGTGCCAGCACCCATATCACCGAAGGGAGGGAGCAGTACTTC.

This chain links TRBV5-1 with TRBJ1-1; 7 positions match TRBD1. The ends lost 1 base at V and 5 bases at J; junction bases unmatched: 11. Germline V lookup: CDR1 SGHRS, CDR2 YFSETQ. CDR3 size: 16 residues. The CDR3 spells CASSLHDDRVMTEAFF. For the CDR3, the DNA is TGCGCCAGCAGCTTGCATGATGACAGGGTGATGACTGAAGCTTTCTTT.

The rearrangement links TRBV5-8 to TRBJ1-2; TRBD1 might be the D (6 bases). Germline CDR1 reads SGHTS; CDR2 reads YDEGEE. The V end lost 6 bases, the J end lost 8 bases, and 14 bases lay between the germline ends. There are 12 residues in the CDR3. The CDR3 loop is CASMQGLIGYTF. DNA for the CDR3: TGTGCCAGCATGCAGGGGCTTATCGGCTACACCTTC.

The V and J genes are TRBV9 and TRBJ2-5; D may be TRBD2 (6 bases). In germline, CDR1 is SGDLS, CDR2 YYNGEE. This CDR3 region has 15 residues. V was cut by 1 base and J by 5 bases, with 15 bases left in between. In nucleotides, the CDR3 is TGTGCCAGCAGCGTAACATGGGGGGATCGGGAGACCCAGTACTTC. It yields the protein CASSVTWGDRETQYF.

This clone was seen just once. V and J are TRBV6-1 and TRBJ1-5; a possible D gene is TRBD1 (5 bases). Trimming removed 4 bases from V and 2 bases from J, with 12 bases in between. Looked up from germline, CDR1 is MNHNS and CDR2 is SASEGT. The CDR3 runs 15 residues. This CDR3 is CASSAPRGGNQPQHF. CDR3 in DNA: TGTGCCAGCAGTGCGCCCCGGGGCGGCAATCAGCCCCAGCATTTT.

The V call is TRBV5-1, the J call TRBJ2-3, with 9 bases identical to TRBD2. The CDR3 length is 15 residues. In germline, CDR1 is SGHRS, CDR2 YFSETQ. The V segment lost 4 bases and the J segment 2 bases; nucleotides outside the gene matches: 5. The CDR3 loop reads CASSTSGGHTDTQYF. The CDR3 nucleotides read TGCGCCAGCAGCACCAGCGGGGGGCACACAGATACGCAGTATTTT. The full variable domain, completed using reference TRBV5-1 and TRBJ2-3, is KAGVTQTPRYLIKTRGQQVTLSCSPISGHRSVSWYQQTPGQGLQFLFEYFSETQRNKGNFPGRFSGRQFSNSRSEMNVSTLELGDSALYLCASSTSGGHTDTQYFGPGTRLTVL.

The chain carries TRBV4-3 and TRBJ1-4; possibly TRBD1 for D (6 bases). The CDR3 runs 14 residues. Trimming stripped 2 bases from V and 7 bases from J, with 11 bases between. Germline V CDR1 and CDR2: LGHNA, YSLEER. The CDR3: CASSQTGLGEKLFF. In nucleotides, the CDR3 is TGCGCCAGCAGCCAAACAGGGTTGGGTGAAAAACTGTTTTTT.

Details on this clone: Compared with germline, one end of the junction differs, possibly owing to a read error. The chain recombines TRBV7-7 with TRBJ2-7, with D maybe TRBD2 (5 bases). There are 13 residues in the CDR3. The V gene's germline CDR1 is SSHAT and CDR2 FNYEAQ (reference sequence). CDR3 amino acids: CASSPGGGYEQYF. DNA for the CDR3: TGTGCTAGCAGCCCCGGAGGAGGCTACGAGCAGTACTTC.

This rearrangement joins TRBV2 to TRBJ1-6, with D perhaps TRBD1 (5 bases). Trimming removed 5 bases from V and 7 bases from J, with 6 bases in between. CDR1 is SNHLY and CDR2 is FYNNEI in the germline V gene. The CDR3 is made up of 12 amino acids. CDR3 region: CASSRQNSPLHF. The CDR3, as DNA: TGTGCCAGCAGTAGACAGAATTCACCCCTCCACTTT.

The rearrangement joins TRBV5-1 to TRBJ1-1; D unresolved. Trimming shortened V by 4 bases and J by 6 bases, and 13 bases separated the two germline ends. Germline CDR1 SGHRS, CDR2 YFSETQ. This CDR3 region has 13 residues. CDR3 nucleotides: TGCGCCAGCAGCCCGTTTTTGGGAGCTGAAGCTTTCTTT. Encoded protein: CASSPFLGAEAFF.